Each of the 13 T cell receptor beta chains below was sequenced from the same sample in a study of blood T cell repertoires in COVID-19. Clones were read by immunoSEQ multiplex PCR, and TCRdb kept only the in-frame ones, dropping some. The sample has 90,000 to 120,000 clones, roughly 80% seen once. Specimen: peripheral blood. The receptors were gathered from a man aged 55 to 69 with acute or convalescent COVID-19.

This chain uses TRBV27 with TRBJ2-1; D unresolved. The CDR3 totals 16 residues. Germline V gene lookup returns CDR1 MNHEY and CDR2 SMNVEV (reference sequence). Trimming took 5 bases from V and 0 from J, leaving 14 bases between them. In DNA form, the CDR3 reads TGTGCCAGCAGTCCCTTTGGCGGCCGCTCCTACAATGAGCAGTTCTTC. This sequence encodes CASSPFGGRSYNEQFF.

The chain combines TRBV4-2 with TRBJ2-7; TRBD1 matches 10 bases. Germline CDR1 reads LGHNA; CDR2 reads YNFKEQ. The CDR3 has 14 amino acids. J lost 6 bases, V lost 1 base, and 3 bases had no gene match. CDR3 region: CASSQGTGGGEQYF. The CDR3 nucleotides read TGTGCCAGCAGCCAAGGGACAGGGGGAGGCGAGCAGTACTTC.

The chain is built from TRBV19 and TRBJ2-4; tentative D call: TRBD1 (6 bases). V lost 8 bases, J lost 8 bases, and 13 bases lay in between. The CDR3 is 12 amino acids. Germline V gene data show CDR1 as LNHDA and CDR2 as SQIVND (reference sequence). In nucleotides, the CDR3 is TGTGCCAGTCGACAGGAGGAACACATTCAGTACTTC. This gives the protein CASRQEEHIQYF.

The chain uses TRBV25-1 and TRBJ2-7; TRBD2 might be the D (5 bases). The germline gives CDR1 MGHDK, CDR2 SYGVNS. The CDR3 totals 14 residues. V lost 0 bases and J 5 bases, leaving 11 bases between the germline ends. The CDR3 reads CASSEYIGKDEQYF. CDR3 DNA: TGTGCCAGCAGTGAATATATCGGGAAGGACGAGCAGTACTTC.

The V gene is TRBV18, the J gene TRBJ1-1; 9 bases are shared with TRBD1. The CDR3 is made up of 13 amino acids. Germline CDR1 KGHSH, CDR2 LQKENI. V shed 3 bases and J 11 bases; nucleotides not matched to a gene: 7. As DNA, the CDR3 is TGTGCCAGCTCACCTTCCCGGGACAGGGAGGCTTTCTTT. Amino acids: CASSPSRDREAFF.

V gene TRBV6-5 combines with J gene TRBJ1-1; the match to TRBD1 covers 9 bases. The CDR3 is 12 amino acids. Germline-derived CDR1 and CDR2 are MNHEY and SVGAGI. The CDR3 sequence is CATTGGMPEAFF. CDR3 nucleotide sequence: TGTGCAACGACAGGGGGTATGCCTGAAGCTTTCTTT.

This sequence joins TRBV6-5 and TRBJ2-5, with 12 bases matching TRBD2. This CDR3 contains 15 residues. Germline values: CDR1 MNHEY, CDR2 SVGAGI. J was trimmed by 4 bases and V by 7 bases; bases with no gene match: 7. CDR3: CASNLAGGIPETQYF. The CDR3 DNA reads TGTGCCAGCAACCTAGCGGGGGGGATCCCAGAGACCCAGTACTTC.

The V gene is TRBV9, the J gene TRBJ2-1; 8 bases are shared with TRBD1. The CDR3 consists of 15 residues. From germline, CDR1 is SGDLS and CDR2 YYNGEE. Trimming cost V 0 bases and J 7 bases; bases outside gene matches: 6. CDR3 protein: CASSVEAGGWNEQFF. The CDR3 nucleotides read TGTGCCAGCAGCGTAGAGGCAGGGGGCTGGAATGAGCAGTTCTTC.

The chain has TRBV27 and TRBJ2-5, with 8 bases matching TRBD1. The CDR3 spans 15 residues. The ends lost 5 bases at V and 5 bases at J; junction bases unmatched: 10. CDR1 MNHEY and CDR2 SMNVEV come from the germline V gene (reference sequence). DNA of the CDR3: TGTGCCAGCAGTCCCAGGGACAGGTCCAGGGAGACCCAGTACTTC. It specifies CASSPRDRSRETQYF.

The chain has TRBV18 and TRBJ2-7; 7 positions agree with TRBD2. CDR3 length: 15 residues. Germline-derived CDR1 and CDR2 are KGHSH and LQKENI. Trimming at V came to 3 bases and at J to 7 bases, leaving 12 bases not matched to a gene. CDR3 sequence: CASSPTSSRVGEQYF. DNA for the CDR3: TGTGCCAGCTCACCGACTAGCAGCCGGGTAGGGGAGCAGTACTTC.

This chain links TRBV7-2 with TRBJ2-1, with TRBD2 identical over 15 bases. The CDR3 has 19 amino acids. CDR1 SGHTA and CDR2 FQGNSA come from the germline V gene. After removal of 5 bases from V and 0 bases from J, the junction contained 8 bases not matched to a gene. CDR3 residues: CASSRPGTSGGSSYNEQFF. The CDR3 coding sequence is TGTGCCAGCAGCCGCCCCGGGACTAGCGGGGGGAGCTCCTACAATGAGCAGTTCTTC.

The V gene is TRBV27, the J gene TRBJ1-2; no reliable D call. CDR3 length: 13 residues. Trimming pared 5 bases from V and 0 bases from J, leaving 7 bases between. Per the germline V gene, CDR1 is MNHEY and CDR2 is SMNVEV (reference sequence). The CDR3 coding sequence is TGTGCCAGCAGTGAGGGAGCTAACTATGGCTACACCTTC. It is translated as CASSEGANYGYTF.

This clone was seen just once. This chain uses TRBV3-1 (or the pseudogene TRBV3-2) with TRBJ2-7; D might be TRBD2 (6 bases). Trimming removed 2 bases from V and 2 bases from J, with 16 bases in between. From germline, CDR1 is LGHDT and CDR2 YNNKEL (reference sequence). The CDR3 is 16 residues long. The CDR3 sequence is CASSQSGGRPTYEQYF. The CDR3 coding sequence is TGTGCCAGCAGCCAAAGTGGGGGGAGACCTACCTACGAGCAGTACTTC.